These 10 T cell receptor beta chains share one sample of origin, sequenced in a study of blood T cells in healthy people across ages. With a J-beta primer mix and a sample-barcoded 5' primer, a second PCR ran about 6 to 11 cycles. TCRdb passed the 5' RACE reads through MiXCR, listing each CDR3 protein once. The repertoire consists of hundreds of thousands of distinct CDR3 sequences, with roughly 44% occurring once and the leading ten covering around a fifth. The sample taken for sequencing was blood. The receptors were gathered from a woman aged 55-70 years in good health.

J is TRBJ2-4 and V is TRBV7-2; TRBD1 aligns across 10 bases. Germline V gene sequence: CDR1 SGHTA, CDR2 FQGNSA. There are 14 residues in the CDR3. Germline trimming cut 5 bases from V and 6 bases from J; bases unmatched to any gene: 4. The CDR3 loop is CASSRDRGGNIQYF. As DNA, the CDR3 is TGTGCCAGCAGCCGGGACAGGGGAGGAAACATTCAGTACTTC.

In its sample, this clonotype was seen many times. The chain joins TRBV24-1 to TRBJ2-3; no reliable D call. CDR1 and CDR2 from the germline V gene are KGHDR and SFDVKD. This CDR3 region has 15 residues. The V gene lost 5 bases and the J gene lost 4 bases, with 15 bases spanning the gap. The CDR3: CATSGPLGTADTQYF. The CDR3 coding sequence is TGTGCCACCAGTGGACCCCTCGGAACCGCAGATACGCAGTATTTT.

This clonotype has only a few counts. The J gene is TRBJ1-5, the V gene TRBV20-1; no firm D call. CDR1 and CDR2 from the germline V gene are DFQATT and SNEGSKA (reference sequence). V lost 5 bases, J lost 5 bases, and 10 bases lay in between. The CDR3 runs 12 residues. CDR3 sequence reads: CSAGSGDQPQHF. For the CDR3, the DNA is TGCAGTGCTGGTTCAGGAGATCAGCCCCAGCATTTT.

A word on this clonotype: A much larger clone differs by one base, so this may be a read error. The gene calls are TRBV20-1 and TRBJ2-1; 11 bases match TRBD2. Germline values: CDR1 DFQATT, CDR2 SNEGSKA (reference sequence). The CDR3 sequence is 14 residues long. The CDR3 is CSASGLADYSEQFF. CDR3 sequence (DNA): TGCAGTGCGTCGGGACTAGCGGATTACAGTGAGCAGTTCTTC.

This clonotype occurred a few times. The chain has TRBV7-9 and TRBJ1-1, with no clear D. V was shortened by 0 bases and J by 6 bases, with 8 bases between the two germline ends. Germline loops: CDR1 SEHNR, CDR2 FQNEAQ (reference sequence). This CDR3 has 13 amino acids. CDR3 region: CASSLARHPEAFF. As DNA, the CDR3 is TGTGCCAGCAGCTTAGCCAGACACCCTGAAGCTTTCTTT.

CDR3 loop: CASSQSLTYEQYF. Here the CDR3 DNA reads TGCGCCAGCAGCCAATCCTTAACCTACGAGCAGTACTTC. The chain uses TRBV4-1 and TRBJ2-4; no reliable D call. The J call is doubtful: the DNA matches TRBJ2-7 better. The CDR3 is made up of 13 amino acids. The germline V gene has CDR1 MGHRA and CDR2 YSYEKL.

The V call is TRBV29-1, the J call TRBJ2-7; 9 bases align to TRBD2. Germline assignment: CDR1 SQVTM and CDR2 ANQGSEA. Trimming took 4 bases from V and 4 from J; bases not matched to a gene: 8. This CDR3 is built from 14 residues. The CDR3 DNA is TGCAGCGTTGCCCCCGCGGGAGGGATGTACGAGCAGTACTTC. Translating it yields CSVAPAGGMYEQYF.

The CDR3 is CASSHSPGASNTGELFF. CDR3 in DNA: TGTGCCAGCAGCCACTCCCCAGGGGCGTCTAACACCGGGGAGCTGTTTTTT. V usage is TRBV3-1 and J usage is TRBJ2-2, with D possibly matching TRBD1 (6 bases). This CDR3 has 17 residues. CDR1 is LGHDT and CDR2 is YNNKEL in the germline V gene (reference sequence). The V end was cut by 3 bases, the J end by 2 bases, with 16 bases between. The full variable domain, completed using reference TRBV3-1 and TRBJ2-2, is DTAVSQTPKYLVTQMGNDKSIKCEQNLGHDTMYWYKQDSKKFLKIMFSYNNKELIINETVPNRFSPKSPDKAHLNLHINSLELGDSAVYFCASSHSPGASNTGELFFGEGSRLTVL.

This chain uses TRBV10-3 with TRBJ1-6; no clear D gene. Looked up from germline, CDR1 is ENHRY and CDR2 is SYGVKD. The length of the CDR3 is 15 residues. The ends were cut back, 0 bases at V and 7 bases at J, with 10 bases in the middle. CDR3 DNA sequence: TGTGCCATCAGTGAGTCTACGGCGCGAAATTCACCCCTCCACTTT. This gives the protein CAISESTARNSPLHF.

The CDR3 region has the DNA TGTGCCAGCAGTCCCCGGACAGGGGGCGATCAGCCCCAGCATTTT. The encoded protein is CASSPRTGGDQPQHF. The chain joins TRBV2 to TRBJ1-5; the match to TRBD1 covers 11 bases. This CDR3 has 15 amino acids. The J segment lost 5 bases and the V segment lost 5 bases, leaving 5 bases of the junction unmatched. The germline gives CDR1 SNHLY, CDR2 FYNNEI.